These T cell receptor beta chains were read from a single sample in a study of blood T cell repertoires in COVID-19. Assay: immunoSEQ multiplex PCR; the TCRdb copy retains only in-frame clones and omits some. The table lists around 250,000 clones, less than 90% of them singletons. The sample taken for sequencing was peripheral blood. These receptors came from a man in his sixties with acute or convalescent COVID-19. Each CDR3 is given with its conserved first and last residue. The D gene is left open where the match is weak. Some rows mark clone size as missing; the rest say once, few, many or name a class of expanded clone.

V gene: TRBV7-2
clone size: NA
D gene: TRBD2
J gene: TRBJ2-1
CDR3 protein: CASSLGRTSGYNEQFF
CDR3 DNA: TGTGCCAGCAGCCTTGGCCGGACTAGCGGGTACAATGAGCAGTTCTTC

V gene: TRBV30
clone size: NA
D gene: NA
J gene: TRBJ1-1
CDR3 protein: CAWSSIAEAFF
CDR3 DNA: TGTGCCTGGAGTTCCATAGCCGAAGCTTTCTTT

V gene: TRBV19
clone size: NA
D gene: NA
J gene: TRBJ2-1
CDR3 protein: CASSFATGSYNEQFF
CDR3 DNA: TGTGCCAGTAGCTTCGCGACAGGATCCTACAATGAGCAGTTCTTC

V gene: TRBV11-3
clone size: NA
D gene: TRBD2
J gene: TRBJ2-3
CDR3 protein: CASSLGSRAGGSTDTQYF
CDR3 DNA: TGTGCCAGCAGCTTAGGATCCAGGGCGGGAGGGAGCACAGATACGCAGTATTTT

V gene: TRBV19
clone size: NA
D gene: NA
J gene: TRBJ2-3
CDR3 protein: CASSIPPGTQYF
CDR3 DNA: TGTGCCAGTAGTATACCCCCCGGTACGCAGTATTTT

V gene: TRBV9
clone size: few
D gene: NA
J gene: TRBJ1-5
CDR3 protein: CASSLGAGNQPQHF
CDR3 DNA: TGTGCCAGCAGTTTAGGGGCAGGGAATCAGCCCCAGCATTTT

V gene: TRBV12-3/TRBV12-4
clone size: few
D gene: NA
J gene: TRBJ1-1
CDR3 protein: CASSTGLTEAFF
CDR3 DNA: TGTGCCAGCAGCACAGGGCTCACTGAAGCTTTCTTT

V gene: TRBV4-3
clone size: many
D gene: TRBD2
J gene: TRBJ2-5
CDR3 protein: CASSQDLAGDETQYF
CDR3 DNA: TGCGCCAGCAGCCAAGATCTAGCGGGAGACGAGACCCAGTACTTC

V gene: TRBV4-2
clone size: NA
D gene: NA
J gene: TRBJ2-2
CDR3 protein: CASSQWRGAEPGELFF
CDR3 DNA: TGTGCCAGCAGCCAATGGCGGGGCGCCGAGCCCGGGGAGCTGTTTTTT

V gene: TRBV29-1
clone size: NA
D gene: TRBD2
J gene: TRBJ2-7
CDR3 protein: CSVQGDGGRFYEQYF
CDR3 DNA: TGCAGCGTTCAAGGCGATGGCGGGAGATTTTACGAGCAGTACTTC

V gene: TRBV7-2
clone size: NA
D gene: TRBD1
J gene: TRBJ2-1
CDR3 protein: CASTGQWTGGTHLQFF
CDR3 DNA: TGTGCCAGCACCGGACAATGGACAGGGGGGACACACCTCCAGTTCTTC

V gene: TRBV7-9
clone size: once
D gene: TRBD2
J gene: TRBJ2-7
CDR3 protein: CASSLIFSGREGNYEQYF
CDR3 DNA: TGTGCCAGCAGCTTAATCTTTAGCGGGAGGGAGGGGAACTACGAGCAGTACTTC

V gene: TRBV2
clone size: NA
D gene: TRBD2
J gene: TRBJ2-3
CDR3 protein: CASRGLAGGGDTQYF
CDR3 DNA: TGTGCCAGCAGAGGACTAGCGGGAGGGGGGGATACGCAGTATTTT

V gene: TRBV21-1
clone size: NA
D gene: NA
J gene: TRBJ2-7
CDR3 protein: CASSNLGVFFWTGRQYEQYF
CDR3 DNA: TGTGCCAGCAGCAATCTTGGGGTTTTTTTTTGGACAGGACGGCAATACGAGCAGTACTTC

V gene: TRBV7-2
clone size: NA
D gene: TRBD1
J gene: TRBJ1-6
CDR3 protein: CASSLGNPTGINSPLHF
CDR3 DNA: TGTGCCAGCAGCTTAGGCAACCCGACAGGGATTAATTCACCCCTCCACTTT

V gene: TRBV6-5
clone size: NA
D gene: NA
J gene: TRBJ1-1
CDR3 protein: CASSERGTEAFF
CDR3 DNA: TGTGCCAGCAGCGAGCGGGGCACTGAAGCTTTCTTT

V gene: TRBV6-5
clone size: NA
D gene: NA
J gene: TRBJ1-5
CDR3 protein: CASSFWEGPNQPQHF
CDR3 DNA: TGTGCCAGCAGTTTCTGGGAGGGGCCCAATCAGCCCCAGCATTTT

V gene: TRBV6-2/TRBV6-3
clone size: NA
D gene: TRBD1
J gene: TRBJ1-1
CDR3 protein: CASSRDRENTEAFF
CDR3 DNA: TGTGCCAGCAGTCGGGACAGGGAGAACACTGAAGCTTTCTTT

V gene: TRBV4-2
clone size: NA
D gene: TRBD1
J gene: TRBJ1-1
CDR3 protein: CASSQESGGSTEAFF
CDR3 DNA: TGTGCCAGCAGCCAAGAATCAGGGGGAAGCACTGAAGCTTTCTTT

V gene: TRBV6-5
clone size: once
D gene: NA
J gene: TRBJ1-2
CDR3 protein: CASSYSVPGEGYGYTF
CDR3 DNA: TGTGCCAGCAGTTACTCGGTGCCAGGGGAGGGGTATGGCTACACCTTC

V gene: TRBV28
clone size: NA
D gene: TRBD2
J gene: TRBJ2-2
CDR3 protein: CASSPGLAGTGELFF
CDR3 DNA: TGTGCCAGCAGTCCAGGACTAGCGGGGACCGGGGAGCTGTTTTTT

V gene: TRBV27
clone size: NA
D gene: NA
J gene: TRBJ1-1
CDR3 protein: CASSLDPRRYTEAFF
CDR3 DNA: TGTGCCAGCAGTTTAGATCCTCGGCGGTACACTGAAGCTTTCTTT

V gene: TRBV7-2
clone size: once
D gene: TRBD2
J gene: TRBJ2-7
CDR3 protein: CASSLDGGLAYEQYF
CDR3 DNA: TGTGCCAGCAGCTTAGACGGAGGACTAGCCTACGAGCAGTACTTC

V gene: TRBV9
clone size: once
D gene: NA
J gene: TRBJ2-7
CDR3 protein: CASSVGGQGQQYF
CDR3 DNA: TGTGCCAGCAGCGTAGGAGGTCAGGGCCAGCAGTACTTC

V gene: TRBV25-1
clone size: NA
D gene: NA
J gene: TRBJ2-7
CDR3 protein: CASSPPGVYEQYF
CDR3 DNA: TGTGCCAGCAGTCCCCCGGGAGTGTACGAGCAGTACTTC

V gene: TRBV7-3
clone size: NA
D gene: TRBD1
J gene: TRBJ2-7
CDR3 protein: CASSSTGVGEQYF
CDR3 DNA: TGTGCCAGCAGCTCGACAGGGGTGGGCGAGCAGTACTTC

V gene: TRBV5-1
clone size: NA
D gene: NA
J gene: TRBJ1-1
CDR3 protein: CASSPQGRDTEAFF
CDR3 DNA: TGCGCCAGCAGCCCCCAGGGTAGGGACACTGAAGCTTTCTTT

V gene: TRBV28
clone size: NA
D gene: TRBD1
J gene: TRBJ2-7
CDR3 protein: CASTRDSSSYEQYF
CDR3 DNA: TGTGCCAGCACCCGGGACAGCAGCTCCTACGAGCAGTACTTC

V gene: TRBV6-5
clone size: NA
D gene: NA
J gene: TRBJ2-7
CDR3 protein: CASSTLSDAFGEQYF
CDR3 DNA: TGTGCCAGCAGTACCCTTAGCGACGCCTTCGGCGAGCAGTACTTC

V gene: TRBV6-1
clone size: NA
D gene: TRBD1
J gene: TRBJ1-1
CDR3 protein: CASSEHRGGTEAFF
CDR3 DNA: TGTGCCAGCAGTGAACACAGGGGAGGCACTGAAGCTTTCTTT

V gene: TRBV5-1
clone size: NA
D gene: TRBD1
J gene: TRBJ2-5
CDR3 protein: CASSRQGLEETQYF
CDR3 DNA: TGCGCCAGCAGCCGACAGGGGCTAGAAGAGACCCAGTACTTC

V gene: TRBV18
clone size: NA
D gene: NA
J gene: TRBJ1-1
CDR3 protein: CASSRSAGGTEAFF
CDR3 DNA: TGTGCCAGCTCACGGTCGGCGGGGGGCACTGAAGCTTTCTTT

V gene: TRBV5-8
clone size: few
D gene: TRBD1
J gene: TRBJ2-6
CDR3 protein: CASSKTLTGGSGANVLTF
CDR3 DNA: TGTGCCAGCAGCAAGACTCTGACAGGGGGCAGTGGGGCCAACGTCCTGACTTTC

V gene: TRBV7-9
clone size: NA
D gene: TRBD1
J gene: TRBJ2-5
CDR3 protein: CASSPPTGVLSGGETQYF
CDR3 DNA: TGTGCCAGCAGCCCTCCGACAGGGGTGCTGTCTGGGGGAGAGACCCAGTACTTC

V gene: TRBV30
clone size: once
D gene: TRBD2
J gene: TRBJ2-7
CDR3 protein: CAWSPGLAYEQYF
CDR3 DNA: TGTGCCTGGAGCCCCGGACTAGCTTACGAGCAGTACTTC

V gene: TRBV28
clone size: NA
D gene: NA
J gene: TRBJ1-1
CDR3 protein: CASSQGSPTEAFF
CDR3 DNA: TGTGCCAGCAGCCAAGGGAGTCCCACTGAAGCTTTCTTT

V gene: TRBV7-9
clone size: NA
D gene: TRBD1
J gene: TRBJ2-1
CDR3 protein: CASSRGYRQGLIYNEQFF
CDR3 DNA: TGTGCCAGCAGCCGCGGGTACCGACAGGGCCTAATCTACAATGAGCAGTTCTTC